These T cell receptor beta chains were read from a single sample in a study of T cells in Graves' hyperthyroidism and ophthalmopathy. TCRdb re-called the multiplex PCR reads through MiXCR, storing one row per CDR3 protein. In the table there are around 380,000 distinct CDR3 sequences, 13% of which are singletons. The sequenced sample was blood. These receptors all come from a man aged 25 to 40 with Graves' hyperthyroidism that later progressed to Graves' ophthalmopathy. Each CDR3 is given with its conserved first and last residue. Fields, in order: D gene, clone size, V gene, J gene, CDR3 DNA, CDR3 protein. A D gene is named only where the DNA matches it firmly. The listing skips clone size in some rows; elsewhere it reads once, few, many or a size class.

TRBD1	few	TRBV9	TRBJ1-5	TGTGCCAGCAGCATGACAGGGAGCAATCAGCCCCAGCATTTT	CASSMTGSNQPQHF
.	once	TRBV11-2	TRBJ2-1	TGTGCCAGCAGCCCCCCTGGTAACGATGAGCAGTTCTTC	CASSPPGNDEQFF
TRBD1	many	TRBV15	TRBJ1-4	TGTGCCACTCTCGGGAGGGGGCGCAAAAATGAAAAACTGTTTTTT	CATLGRGRKNEKLFF
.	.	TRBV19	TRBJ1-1	TGTGCCAGTACGATAGGGTACACTGAAGCTTTCTTT	CASTIGYTEAFF
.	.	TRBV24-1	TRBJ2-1	TGTGCCACCAGTGATCCCGGGACCCGATACAATGAGCAGTTCTTC	CATSDPGTRYNEQFF
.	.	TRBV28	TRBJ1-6	TGTGCCAGCAAAGGCGGACAGATCTATAATTCACCCCTCCACTTT	CASKGGQIYNSPLHF
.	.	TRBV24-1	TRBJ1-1	TGTGCCACCAGTGATTCGGCCAGGAACACTGAAGCTTTCTTT	CATSDSARNTEAFF
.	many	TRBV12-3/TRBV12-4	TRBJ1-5	TGTGCCAGCAGTTTAAGCCACAATCAGCCCCAGCATTTT	CASSLSHNQPQHF
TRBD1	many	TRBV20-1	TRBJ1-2	TGCAGTCGGCTGGGACAGGCCTTTGGAGGCTACACCTTC	CSRLGQAFGGYTF
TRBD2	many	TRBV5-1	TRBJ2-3	TGCGCCAGCAGCTTACTGTTATCTAGCGGGACAAGTGGAGATACGCAGTATTTT	CASSLLLSSGTSGDTQYF
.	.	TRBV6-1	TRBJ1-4	TGTGCCAGCCGAACCTTCGGGTACTACGATGAAAAACTGTTTTTT	CASRTFGYYDEKLFF
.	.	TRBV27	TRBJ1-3	TGTGCCAGCAGTTCCGGGACACCCGACGGGGGTATTGTCCGAAACACCATATATTTT	CASSSGTPDGGIVRNTIYF
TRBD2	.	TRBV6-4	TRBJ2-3	TGTGCCAGCAGGGCGGGACTAGCGGATTCCCACACAGATACGCGGTATTTT	CASRAGLADSHTDTRYF
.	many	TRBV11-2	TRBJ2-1	TGTGCCAGCAGCTTAGATGCTTGGAGGAGGAAGTTCTTC	CASSLDAWRRKFF
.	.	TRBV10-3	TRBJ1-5	TGTGCCATCAGTGAGTCGGGGGGAGGGAATCAGCCCCAGCATTTT	CAISESGGGNQPQHF
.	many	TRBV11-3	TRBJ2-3	TGTGCCAGCAGCCCTAGATCGATCGGGGGCGTGCGGGATACGCAGTATTTT	CASSPRSIGGVRDTQYF
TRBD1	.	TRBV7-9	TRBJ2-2	TGTGCCAGCAGCTTCGGCAGGGGGCGCGGCACCGGGGAGCTGTTTTTT	CASSFGRGRGTGELFF
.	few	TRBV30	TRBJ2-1	TGTGCCTGGAGTAGAGCCTATGAGCAGTTCTTC	CAWSRAYEQFF
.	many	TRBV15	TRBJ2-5	TGTGCCACCAGCAGAGATCTCAGCCACCAGACCGCCCAGTACTTC	CATSRDLSHQTAQYF
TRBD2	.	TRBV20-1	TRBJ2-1	TGCAGTGCTAGGAGGGCGGGGGGGCAGGCTGAGCAGTTCTTC	CSARRAGGQAEQFF
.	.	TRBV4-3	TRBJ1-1	TGCGCCAGCAGCCAAGATCTTGGGATCACCCAGGGGGCTTTCTTT	CASSQDLGITQGAFF
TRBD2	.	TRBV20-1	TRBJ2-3	TGCAGTGCTTCTCTACTAGCGGCCGCCCGGGATACGCAGTATTTT	CSASLLAAARDTQYF
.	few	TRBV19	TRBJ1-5	TGTGCCAGTAGTATAACACCGGGACACCGCAATCAGCCCCAGCATTTT	CASSITPGHRNQPQHF
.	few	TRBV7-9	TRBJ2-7	TGTGCCAGCAGCTCCAGGACCGCCGCGGCGTCCTACGAGCAGTACTTC	CASSSRTAAASYEQYF
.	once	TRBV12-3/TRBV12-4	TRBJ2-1	TGTGCCAGCAGTTTAGGGGGGACCTATACGCAGTTCTTC	CASSLGGTYTQFF
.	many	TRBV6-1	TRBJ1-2	TGTGCCAGCAGTGAAGAAGGGTCCGTCTATGGCTACACCTTC	CASSEEGSVYGYTF
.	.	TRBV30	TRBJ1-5	TGTGCCTGGAGTCGGGGGGTTAGCAATCAGCCCCAGCATTTT	CAWSRGVSNQPQHF
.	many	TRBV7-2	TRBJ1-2	TGTGCCAGCAGCCCCGGTAGGGGTGTCGGTGGCTACACCTTC	CASSPGRGVGGYTF
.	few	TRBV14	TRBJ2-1	TGTGCCAGCAGCCGCGTCAGGCAGGGTGACAATGAGCAGTTCTTC	CASSRVRQGDNEQFF
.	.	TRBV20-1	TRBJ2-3	TGCAGTGCACCGGCGGATACGCAGTATTTT	CSAPADTQYF
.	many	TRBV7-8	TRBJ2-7	TGTGCCAGCAGCTTAAGGCAGACCTACGAGCAGTACTTC	CASSLRQTYEQYF
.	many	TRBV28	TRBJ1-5	TGTGCCAGCAGACCCTCCCAGGGAGGCTATCAGCCCCAGCATTTT	CASRPSQGGYQPQHF
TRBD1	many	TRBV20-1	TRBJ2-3	TGCAGTGCTACGGGACAGGCCCCGAACACAGATACGCAGTATTTT	CSATGQAPNTDTQYF
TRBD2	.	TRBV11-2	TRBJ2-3	TGTGGCAGCAGCTCCAGAACTAGCGGGGCAGGTGATAGCACAGATACGCAGTATTTT	CGSSSRTSGAGDSTDTQYF
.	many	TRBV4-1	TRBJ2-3	TGCGCCAGCAGCCAAAAGGGTGGAAAAAACACAGATACGCAGTATTTT	CASSQKGGKNTDTQYF
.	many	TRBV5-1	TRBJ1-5	TGCGCCAGCAGCTTCGGCACGGAAAATCAGCCCCAGCATTTT	CASSFGTENQPQHF
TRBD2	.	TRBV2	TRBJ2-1	TGTGCCAGCAGAGGGACTAGCGGGTTAAGGGAGCAGTTCTTC	CASRGTSGLREQFF
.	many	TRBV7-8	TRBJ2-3	TGTGCCAGCAGCTTTGGATCCGGGACTAGCACAGATACGCAGTATTTT	CASSFGSGTSTDTQYF
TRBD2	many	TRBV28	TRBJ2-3	TGTACCAGCAGTTTGAGGAATAGCGGGAGGTCCACAGATACGCAGTATTTT	CTSSLRNSGRSTDTQYF
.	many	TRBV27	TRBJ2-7	TGTGCCAGCAGTTCCAGGGGGGGCGAGCAGTACTTC	CASSSRGGEQYF
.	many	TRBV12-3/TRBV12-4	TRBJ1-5	TGTGCCAGCAGTTTAGGGGCGCCCAATCAGCCCCAGCATTTT	CASSLGAPNQPQHF
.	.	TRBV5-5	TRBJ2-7	TGTGCCAGCAGGCCGACAGCCGGGTATGAGCAGTACTTC	CASRPTAGYEQYF
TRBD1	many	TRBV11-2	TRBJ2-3	TGTGCCAGCAGCTCGGGACAGGGGTCCGCAGATACGCAGTATTTT	CASSSGQGSADTQYF
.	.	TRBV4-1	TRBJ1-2	TGCGCCAGCAGCCAACCTCGGGAGGGATCTGGCTATGGCTACACCTTC	CASSQPREGSGYGYTF
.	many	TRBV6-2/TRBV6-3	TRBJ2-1	TGTGCCAGCAGTTATGAACGGTACAATGAGCAGTTCTTC	CASSYERYNEQFF
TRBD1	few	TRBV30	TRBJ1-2	TGTGCCTGGAGTGGGGGGACAGGGTGGATATGGAGCTACACCTTC	CAWSGGTGWIWSYTF
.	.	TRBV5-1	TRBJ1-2	TGCGCCAGCAGCTTCAAGGACACGGGCGCGAACGGCTACACCTTC	CASSFKDTGANGYTF
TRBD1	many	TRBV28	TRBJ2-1	TGTGCCAGCACCTATACAGGGGGAACGCTGGACAATGAGCAGTTCTTC	CASTYTGGTLDNEQFF
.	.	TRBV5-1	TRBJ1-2	TGCGCCAGCAGCTTGGCCGGGACAACGCATGGCTACACCTTC	CASSLAGTTHGYTF
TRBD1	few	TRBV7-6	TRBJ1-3	TGTGCCAGCAGCTCTCGACAGGGAAGCTCTGGAAACACCATATATTTT	CASSSRQGSSGNTIYF
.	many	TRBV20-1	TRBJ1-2	TGCAGTGCTAGAGCCACGCATCCTGGCGGCTACACCTTC	CSARATHPGGYTF
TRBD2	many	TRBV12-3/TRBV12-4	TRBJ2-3	TGTGCCAGCAGGCCTACAAGGACTAGCGGGGGTACAGATACGCAGTATTTT	CASRPTRTSGGTDTQYF
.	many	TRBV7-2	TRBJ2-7	TGTGCCAGCAGCAAATCCGGAGGGTACTACGAGCAGTACTTC	CASSKSGGYYEQYF
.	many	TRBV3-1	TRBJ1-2	TGTGCCAGCAGCCAAGTGGGCAGGAATAACTATGGCTACACCTTC	CASSQVGRNNYGYTF
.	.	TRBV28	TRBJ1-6	TGTGCCAGCAGTTTAAGTTCCTATTCACCCCTCCACTTT	CASSLSSYSPLHF
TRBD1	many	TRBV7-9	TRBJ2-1	TGTGCCAGCAGCTATACGGGGACAGGGCCCTACAATGAGCAGTTCTTC	CASSYTGTGPYNEQFF
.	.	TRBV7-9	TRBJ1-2	TGTGCCAGCAGCATGGACGGAGGGGTCGGGGGCTACACCTTC	CASSMDGGVGGYTF
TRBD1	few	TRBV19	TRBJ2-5	TGTGCCAGTAGTTGGACAGGGGGCCTCGGAGAGACCCAGTACTTC	CASSWTGGLGETQYF